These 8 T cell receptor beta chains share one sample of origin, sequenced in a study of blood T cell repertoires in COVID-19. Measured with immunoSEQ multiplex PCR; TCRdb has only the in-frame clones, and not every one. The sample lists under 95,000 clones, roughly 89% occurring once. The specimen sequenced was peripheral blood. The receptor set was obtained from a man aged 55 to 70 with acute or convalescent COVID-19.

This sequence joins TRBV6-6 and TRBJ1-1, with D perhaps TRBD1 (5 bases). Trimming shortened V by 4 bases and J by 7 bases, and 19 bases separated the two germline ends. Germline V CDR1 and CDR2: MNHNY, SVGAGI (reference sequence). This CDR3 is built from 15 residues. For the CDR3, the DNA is TGTGCCAGCAGTTTGGGGGGTCGGTCGGGCAGTGAAGCTTTCTTT. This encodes CASSLGGRSGSEAFF.

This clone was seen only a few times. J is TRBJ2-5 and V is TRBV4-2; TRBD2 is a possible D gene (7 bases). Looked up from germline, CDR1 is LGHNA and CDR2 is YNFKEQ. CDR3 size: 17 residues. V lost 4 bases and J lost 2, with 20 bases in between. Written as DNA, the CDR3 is TGTGCCAGCAGCCCCCTACTCGGGGAGGGGGGGCAAGAGACCCAGTACTTC. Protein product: CASSPLLGEGGQETQYF.

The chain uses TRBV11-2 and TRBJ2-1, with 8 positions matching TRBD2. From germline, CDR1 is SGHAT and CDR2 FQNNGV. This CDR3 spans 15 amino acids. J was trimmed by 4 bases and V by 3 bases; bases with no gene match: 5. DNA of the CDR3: TGTGCCAGCAGCTTGAGGGTAGCGGGATACAATGAGCAGTTCTTC. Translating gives CASSLRVAGYNEQFF.

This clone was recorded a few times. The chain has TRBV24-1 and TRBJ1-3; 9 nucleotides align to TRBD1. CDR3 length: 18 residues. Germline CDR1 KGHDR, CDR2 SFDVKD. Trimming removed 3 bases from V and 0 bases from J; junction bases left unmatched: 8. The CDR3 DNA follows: TGTGCCACCAGTGATCCACCGGGACAGGGACACTCTGGAAACACCATATATTTT. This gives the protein CATSDPPGQGHSGNTIYF.

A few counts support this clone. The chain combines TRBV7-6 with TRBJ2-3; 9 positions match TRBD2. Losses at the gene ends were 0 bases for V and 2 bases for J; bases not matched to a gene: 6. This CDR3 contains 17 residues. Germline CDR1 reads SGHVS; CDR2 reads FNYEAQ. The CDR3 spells CASSLAGLAGYTDTQYF. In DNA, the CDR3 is TGTGCCAGCAGCTTAGCCGGCCTAGCGGGGTACACAGATACGCAGTATTTT.

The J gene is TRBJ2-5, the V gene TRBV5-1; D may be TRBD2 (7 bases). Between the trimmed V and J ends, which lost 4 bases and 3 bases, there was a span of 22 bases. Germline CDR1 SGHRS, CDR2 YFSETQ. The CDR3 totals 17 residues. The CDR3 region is CASSPIAGAGLEETQYF. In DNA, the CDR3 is TGCGCCAGCAGCCCAATCGCGGGGGCAGGATTAGAAGAGACCCAGTACTTC.

In DNA, the CDR3 is TGTGCCAGCAGATCAGGCCCGACAGATAACACTGAAGCTTTCTTT. Amino acid sequence: CASRSGPTDNTEAFF. This rearrangement joins TRBV7-9 to TRBJ1-1; weak D call: TRBD1 (5 bases). This CDR3 region has 15 residues. In germline, CDR1 is SEHNR, CDR2 FQNEAQ (reference sequence). V dropped 6 bases and J dropped 2 bases, with 16 bases sitting between them.

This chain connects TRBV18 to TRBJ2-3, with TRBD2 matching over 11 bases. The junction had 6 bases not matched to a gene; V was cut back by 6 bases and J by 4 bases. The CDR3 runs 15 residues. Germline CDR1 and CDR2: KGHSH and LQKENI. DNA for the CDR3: TGTGCCAGCTCCATAGCGGGGGGGCCGGCAGATACGCAGTATTTT. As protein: CASSIAGGPADTQYF.